The 9 T cell receptor beta chains in this list originate from one sample, sequenced in a study of early T cells in non-severe SARS-CoV-2 infection. MiXCR was run by TCRdb on the 5' RACE reads, yielding one entry per CDR3 protein. The sample contains 57,000 or so distinct CDR3 sequences, 5.6% of which appear only once. The sequenced sample was whole blood. The receptors originated from an adult who was a healthcare worker with PCR-confirmed SARS-CoV-2 infection or an uninfected control (not recorded which).

This clonotype was picked up a small number of times. The CDR3 spells CASSSRGSLNTEAFF. DNA of the CDR3: TGTGCCAGCAGCTCCCGGGGAAGTCTGAACACTGAAGCTTTCTTT. The rearrangement links TRBV9 to TRBJ1-1; D gene unclear. In germline, CDR1 is SGDLS, CDR2 YYNGEE. This CDR3 is 15 amino acids long. Trimming cost V 4 bases and J 0 bases, with 13 bases left between them. The complete variable domain, with remaining parts taken from reference TRBV9 and TRBJ1-1, reads DSGVTQTPKHLITATGQRVTLRCSPRSGDLSVYWYQQSLDQGLQFLIQYYNGEERAKGNILERFSAQQFPDLHSELNLSSLELGDSALYFCASSSRGSLNTEAFFGQGTRLTVV.

This chain links TRBV6-6 with TRBJ2-7; D is undetermined. CDR3 length: 16 amino acids. Per the germline V gene, CDR1 is MNHNY and CDR2 is SVGAGI (reference sequence). Deletions cut 5 bases from V and 0 bases from J, with 17 bases between. The CDR3 DNA sequence: TGTGCCAGCAGTACCAGGCAGGCCCAGAGCTCCTACGAGCAGTACTTC. It is translated as CASSTRQAQSSYEQYF.

The table lists this clonotype with many counts. The chain combines TRBV7-9 with TRBJ1-1; D is undetermined. The V gene lost 2 bases and the J gene lost 1 base, with 5 bases spanning the gap. From germline, CDR1 is SEHNR and CDR2 FQNEAQ (reference sequence). CDR3 length: 13 residues. This chain's CDR3 is CASSLTANTEAFF. The CDR3 DNA reads TGTGCCAGCAGCTTAACCGCGAACACTGAAGCTTTCTTT.

This clonotype was picked up many times. The CDR3 nucleotides read TGTGCCAGCAGCTTAGTTGGTAGCGGGAAGTTCGTCCCGGCGGAGCAGTTCTTC. Its protein product is CASSLVGSGKFVPAEQFF. The chain uses TRBV7-2 and TRBJ2-1, with TRBD2 identical over 8 bases. The trim removed 1 base at V and 10 bases at J, leaving 18 bases unmatched. Germline assignment: CDR1 SGHTA and CDR2 FQGNSA. The CDR3 contains 18 residues.

In this sample, this clonotype turned up many times. This chain uses TRBV5-1 with TRBJ1-5, with 9 bases that match TRBD1. V trimming: 4 bases; J trimming: 4 bases; junction bases outside the gene matches: 6. CDR3 length equals 15 residues. Germline loops: CDR1 SGHRS, CDR2 YFSETQ. The CDR3 region is CASSRTGEVNQPQHF. CDR3 bases: TGCGCCAGCAGCCGGACAGGGGAGGTAAATCAGCCCCAGCATTTT.

CDR3 region: CASSYGLAGVGSDTQYF. The CDR3 region has the DNA TGTGCCAGCAGTTACGGGCTAGCGGGAGTCGGGTCCGATACGCAGTATTTT. The chain carries TRBV6-5 and TRBJ2-3; 10 nucleotides agree with TRBD2. Germline trimming cut 2 bases from V and 6 bases from J; bases unmatched to any gene: 11. Germline CDR1 and CDR2: MNHEY and SVGAGI. This CDR3 is 17 amino acids long.

At least ten counts were recorded for this clonotype. The V gene is TRBV10-3, the J gene TRBJ2-7, with unresolved D. The V gene lost 0 bases and the J gene lost 1 base, with 4 bases spanning the gap. This CDR3 has 13 residues. Germline values: CDR1 ENHRY, CDR2 SYGVKD. The CDR3 DNA reads TGTGCCATCAGTGAGTCGGGGTCCTACGAGCAGTACTTC. Protein product: CAISESGSYEQYF.

This clonotype was seen ten or more times. The CDR3: CASSLNSGRGDTQYF. Written as DNA, the CDR3 is TGCGCCAGCAGCTTGAATAGCGGGAGGGGCGATACGCAGTATTTT. The chain has TRBV5-1 and TRBJ2-3, with 11 bases aligning to TRBD2. J lost 6 bases, V lost 1 base, and 4 bases had no gene match. In germline, CDR1 is SGHRS, CDR2 YFSETQ. CDR3 length: 15 amino acids.

The rearrangement joins TRBV7-9 to TRBJ2-3, with unresolved D. CDR1 SEHNR and CDR2 FQNEAQ come from the germline V gene (reference sequence). The CDR3 contains 11 residues. V gave up 8 bases and J gave up 6 bases, with 9 bases separating them. CDR3 region: CASGASDTQYF. In DNA form, the CDR3 reads TGTGCCAGCGGAGCGTCGGATACGCAGTATTTT.